The entry below describes one TCR beta chain. What it recognizes is unknown. Assay: immunoSEQ multiplex PCR; the TCRdb copy retains only in-frame clones and omits some. The sample yields approximately 89,000 clones, 85% to 95% seen once. The length of the CDR3 is 13 residues. CDR1 SGDLS and CDR2 YYNGEE come from the germline V gene. With 0 bases clipped from V and 10 bases from J, the junction kept 1 base outside the gene matches. These data belong to a study of T cell responses to AZD1222 COVID-19 vaccine. The study, taken as a whole, reports: A rise in Spike-specific TCR breadth and depth followed two AZD1222 doses. There were vaccine-associated CD4 TCRs across spike, dominant at 160-218 and 743-854. Reportedly, nearly half the spike-specific TCRs target unmutated variant regions. White British donors predominated, females outnumbered males, and clonal diversity was possibly underestimated.

The genes are TRBV9 and TRBJ2-1, with 10 nucleotides matching TRBD2. The TCR was taken from an adult who received the AZD1222 COVID-19 vaccine. The material was peripheral blood, obtained 28 days after the second AZD1222 dose. Here the CDR3 reads CASSVGTSGEQFF. CDR3 in DNA: TGTGCCAGCAGCGTAGGGACTAGCGGAGAGCAGTTCTTC.